This paragraph reports one T cell receptor (beta chain). The source of the sample is a study of CD4+ T cells in melanoma. Method: immunoSEQ multiplex PCR; TCRdb's copy keeps in-frame clones and lacks some. The sample contains about 11,000 clones, more than 60% of which appear only once. This CDR3 contains 14 residues. Trimming took 3 bases from V and 1 from J, leaving 9 bases between them. Germline lookup yields CDR1 ENHRY and CDR2 SYGVKD. This sequence was found in a human donor with melanoma. Sequencing was performed on cells from a culture (not recorded whether cultured in vitro). The V and J genes are TRBV10-3 and TRBJ1-1; perhaps TRBD1 as D (5 bases). CDR3 in DNA: TGTGCCATCAGTGACCGACAGTCGAACACTGAAGCTTTCTTT. Protein: CAISDRQSNTEAFF.